This T cell receptor (beta chain) was obtained from a study of T cell repertoires in cytomegalovirus infection. This clonotype showed up just a few times. Its antigen is unidentified. The V gene's germline CDR1 is SGHKS and CDR2 YYEKEE (reference sequence). The CDR3 runs to 14 residues. Trimming took off 3 bases at V and 0 bases at J, with 7 bases between the two ends. In TCRdb, the reads were re-called with MiXCR into one record per CDR3 protein. The sample carries approximately 730,000 distinct CDR3 sequences, about 29% recorded once. This clonotype originated in a human donor in good health (CMV status not recorded). Some clones in this sample may be carry-over from other donors' samples. The sequenced sample was cultured CD8+ T cells from PBMCs, obtained from culture after CMV antigen stimulation. The V and J genes are TRBV5-5 and TRBJ1-5; weak D call: TRBD1 (5 bases). CDR3 in amino acids: CASSWTYSNQPQHF. The CDR3 coding sequence is TGTGCCAGCAGCTGGACATATAGCAATCAGCCCCAGCATTTT. Full variable domain (outside the CDR3, taken from reference TRBV5-5 and TRBJ1-5): DAGVTQSPTHLIKTRGQQVTLRCSPISGHKSVSWYQQVLGQGPQFIFQYYEKEERGRGNFPDRFSARQFPNYSSELNVNALLLGDSALYLCASSWTYSNQPQHFGDGTRLSIL.